The 10 T cell receptor beta chains in this list originate from one sample, sequenced in a study of identical twins. TCRdb re-derived calls from the 5' RACE reads in MiXCR, one entry per CDR3 protein. Seen here are 1.5 million to 2 million distinct CDR3 sequences, 25% to 35% observed once, and the top ten hold about 0.27%. The sample comprised cord blood. These receptors originate from a newborn girl in good health.

This clonotype was picked up many times. This chain links TRBV29-1 with TRBJ2-7; no definite D call. V was shortened by 6 bases and J by 3 bases, with 21 bases between the two germline ends. Germline CDR1 SQVTM, CDR2 ANQGSEA. The CDR3 is 15 amino acids. The CDR3 reads CSVEPATAPDYEQYF. DNA for the CDR3: TGCAGCGTGGAACCCGCGACGGCACCAGACTACGAGCAGTACTTC.

This clonotype was picked up many times. V is TRBV29-1 and J is TRBJ2-7, with D maybe TRBD2 (6 bases). Trimming cost V 6 bases and J 0 bases, with 15 bases left between them. CDR3 length equals 14 residues. CDR1 is SQVTM, CDR2 ANQGSEA, per germline. Here the CDR3 reads CSVAGTPSSYEQYF. CDR3 DNA sequence: TGCAGCGTCGCCGGGACTCCAAGCTCCTACGAGCAGTACTTC.

The chain links TRBV20-1 to TRBJ2-7; possibly TRBD1 or TRBD2 for D (5 bases each). The CDR3 loop spans 13 amino acids. Trimming took 6 bases from V and 4 from J, leaving 16 bases between them. Germline V gives CDR1 DFQATT, CDR2 SNEGSKA (reference sequence). CDR3 coding DNA: TGCAGTGCACCGGGGACGGCAATTTACGAGCAGTACTTC. The encoded protein is CSAPGTAIYEQYF.

The chain couples TRBV5-4 to TRBJ2-3; 9 nucleotides align to TRBD2. Germline lookup yields CDR1 SGHNT and CDR2 YYREEE (reference sequence). This CDR3 has 15 residues. Unmatched junction bases numbered 7, after V lost 4 bases and J lost 4 bases. In nucleotides, the CDR3 is TGTGCCAGCAGCCGGAGCGGGAGGACCCCAGATACGCAGTATTTT. Amino acid sequence: CASSRSGRTPDTQYF.

This clonotype has more than one count but fewer than ten. The V call is TRBV4-2, the J call TRBJ2-7; D is unresolved. The V end lost 0 bases, the J end lost 3 bases, and 6 bases lay between the germline ends. The CDR3 length is 13 residues. Germline V gene data show CDR1 as LGHNA and CDR2 as YNFKEQ. This CDR3 reads CASSQEPNYEQYF. CDR3 sequence (DNA): TGTGCCAGCAGCCAAGAACCTAACTACGAGCAGTACTTC.

This clonotype was seen a handful of times. The V call is TRBV20-1, the J call TRBJ2-1; D unclear. Trimming cost V 3 bases and J 8 bases, with 26 bases left between them. The CDR3 spans 17 residues. Germline V gene lookup returns CDR1 DFQATT and CDR2 SNEGSKA (reference sequence). The CDR3 DNA reads as TGCAGTGCTAGTGGGTTTGTTAGCCGACGATATTGGGATGAGCAGTTCTTC. Amino acids: CSASGFVSRRYWDEQFF.

The genes are TRBV4-1 and TRBJ2-5; 9 bases are shared with TRBD2. The CDR3 spans 15 residues. Germline lookup yields CDR1 MGHRA and CDR2 YSYEKL. Trimming at V came to 4 bases and at J to 11 bases, leaving 14 bases not matched to a gene. The CDR3 protein is CASSLPAGGPNEQYF. In DNA, the CDR3 is TGCGCCAGCAGCCTCCCTGCGGGAGGGCCTAATGAGCAGTACTTC.

This clonotype has only a few counts. The gene calls are TRBV5-1 and TRBJ2-6, with 10 bases matching TRBD1. Germline V lookup: CDR1 SGHRS, CDR2 YFSETQ. This CDR3 has 16 amino acids. Trimming took 3 bases from V and 0 from J; bases not matched to a gene: 0. CDR3 bases: TGCGCCAGCAGCTGGACAGGGGGCTCTGGGGCCAACGTCCTGACTTTC. Translated, it gives CASSWTGGSGANVLTF.

V usage is TRBV7-2 and J usage is TRBJ2-4; D may be TRBD1 or TRBD2 (6 bases each). The CDR3 extends over 14 amino acids. Germline V lookup: CDR1 SGHTA, CDR2 FQGNSA. Trimming left V 0 bases short and J 6 bases short, with 9 bases between. The CDR3: CASSLAGGGNIQYF. DNA for the CDR3: TGTGCCAGCAGCTTAGCGGGGGGCGGAAACATTCAGTACTTC.

This clonotype was seen just once. This chain uses TRBV6-5 with TRBJ2-2; 8 bases agree with TRBD2. With V trimmed by 4 bases and J by 0 bases, 4 bases remained unmatched. Germline loops: CDR1 MNHEY, CDR2 SVGAGI. There are 16 residues in the CDR3. In nucleotides, the CDR3 is TGTGCCAGCAGTTCTCGACTAGCGTCGAACACCGGGGAGCTGTTTTTT. Translation gives CASSSRLASNTGELFF.